This T cell receptor (beta chain) is drawn from a study of blood T cell repertoires in COVID-19. Study overall: Samples of COVID-19 (acute and convalescent) were obtained from the United States, Italy and Spain. In each case, the material was cDNA or gDNA derived from T cells, B-cell-depleted T cells, or PBMCs.

Germline V gives CDR1 LNHNV, CDR2 YYDKDF (reference sequence). The CDR3 extends over 15 amino acids. The V segment lost 4 bases and the J segment 6 bases; nucleotides outside the gene matches: 8. Methods used by the authors: Nucleated cell counts were estimated from reference gene primer amplification. Assay: immunoSEQ multiplex PCR; the TCRdb copy retains only in-frame clones and omits some. V and J calls and clone size come straight from that table; D and trimming were deduced from the DNA. The sample has hundreds of thousands of clones, about 82% seen once. V is TRBV15 and J is TRBJ2-5, with 10 bases aligning to TRBD1. Sequencing was carried out using peripheral blood. The origin of this receptor is a man aged 50-60 years with active or convalescent COVID-19. The CDR3 nucleotides are TGTGCCACCAGCACGGGACAGGGGATAGTAAAGACCCAGTACTTC. Translation: CATSTGQGIVKTQYF.